The 21 T cell receptor beta chains below were found in one sample sequenced in a study of shared clonotypes between healthy human individuals. Profiled with immunoSEQ multiplex PCR; TCRdb holds only in-frame clones, not every one. Here the sample spans about 2.4 million clones, 93% being singletons. Specimen: naive CD4+ T cells from PBMCs. Subset specified: CD45RA+ positively selected. The source is a man younger than 35 in good health. Some clones in this sample may be carry-over from other donors' samples.

The chain employs TRBV6-1 and TRBJ2-3; D possibly corresponds to TRBD1 (6 bases). Trimming took off 7 bases at V and 1 base at J, with 15 bases between the two ends. CDR3 length equals 15 residues. Looked up from germline, CDR1 is MNHNS and CDR2 is SASEGT. CDR3 DNA sequence: TGTGCCAGCAAATTTATGGGGGCTGGCACAGATACGCAGTATTTT. Its protein product is CASKFMGAGTDTQYF.

Remarks on this clone: Other nucleotide sequences in the sample specify the same CDR3. The V and J genes are TRBV7-8 and TRBJ2-3, with D uncertain. CDR3 length: 13 residues. Trimming stripped 1 base from V and 4 bases from J, with 6 bases between. Germline assignment: CDR1 SGHVS and CDR2 FQNEAQ. Here the CDR3 DNA reads TGTGCCAGCAGCTTAGGTGGGGCAGATACGCAGTATTTT. Its translation: CASSLGGADTQYF.

The chain carries TRBV18 and TRBJ2-7, with D uncertain. This CDR3 spans 15 amino acids. Looked up from germline, CDR1 is KGHSH and CDR2 is LQKENI. Trimming removed 2 bases from V and 0 bases from J, with 11 bases in between. As DNA, the CDR3 is TGTGCCAGCTCACCAAGGTACCTCAGCTCCTACGAGCAGTACTTC. Encoded protein: CASSPRYLSSYEQYF.

This rearrangement joins TRBV19 to TRBJ1-2; tentatively, D is TRBD1 (6 bases). V was shortened by 4 bases and J by 4 bases, with 22 bases between the two germline ends. CDR1 and CDR2 from the germline V gene are LNHDA and SQIVND (reference sequence). The CDR3 sequence is 17 residues long. The CDR3 sequence: CASSRTTGNLSPYGYTF. CDR3 coding DNA: TGTGCCAGTAGTAGAACGACAGGAAATCTCTCCCCCTATGGCTACACCTTC.

The CDR3 reads CASSLGDRVEFF. CDR3 coding DNA: TGTGCCAGCAGCTTAGGGGACAGGGTGGAGTTCTTC. The chain employs TRBV7-9 and TRBJ2-1; 9 bases line up with TRBD1. The CDR3 has 12 residues. V was clipped by 1 base and J by 14 bases; unmatched bases: 3. Per the germline V gene, CDR1 is SEHNR and CDR2 is FQNEAQ (reference sequence).

The CDR3 protein is CSATVEDTQYF. As DNA, the CDR3 is TGCAGTGCGACGGTGGAGGATACGCAGTATTTT. V usage is TRBV20-1 and J usage is TRBJ2-3; no definite D call. This CDR3 comprises 11 residues. Germline V gives CDR1 DFQATT, CDR2 SNEGSKA (reference sequence). V gave up 6 bases and J gave up 6 bases, with 10 bases separating them.

The rearrangement uses TRBV28 and TRBJ2-7, with 8 bases aligning to TRBD1. The germline CDR1 and CDR2 sequences are MDHEN and SYDVKM. This CDR3 is built from 13 residues. V trimming: 8 bases; J trimming: 2 bases; junction bases outside the gene matches: 5. CDR3 DNA: TGTGCCAGCCTCAGGGGGCGCACCTACGAGCAGTACTTC. As protein: CASLRGRTYEQYF. The full variable domain, its missing parts supplied by reference TRBV28 and TRBJ2-7, is DVKVTQSSRYLVKRTGEKVFLECVQDMDHENMFWYRQDPGLGLRLIYFSYDVKMKEKGDIPEGYSVSREKKERFSLILESASTNQTSMYLCASLRGRTYEQYFGPGTRLTVT.

This rearrangement joins TRBV28 to TRBJ2-7; 10 nucleotides agree with TRBD1. Germline V lookup: CDR1 MDHEN, CDR2 SYDVKM. Trimming removed 10 bases from V and 3 bases from J; junction bases left unmatched: 6. The CDR3 runs to 13 residues. The CDR3 loop is CATGTGVIYEQYF. CDR3 nucleotides: TGTGCCACCGGGACAGGGGTAATCTACGAGCAGTACTTC.

This rearrangement joins TRBV5-6 to TRBJ2-2, with D perhaps TRBD2 (5 bases). The CDR3 loop spans 14 amino acids. Trimming removed 3 bases at V and 7 bases at J, with 13 bases between. Germline assignment: CDR1 SGHDT and CDR2 YYEEEE. The CDR3 region is CASSSQRGLGELFF. The DNA of the CDR3 is TGTGCCAGCAGCTCCCAGCGCGGGCTCGGGGAGCTGTTTTTT.

This rearrangement joins TRBV7-3 to TRBJ2-3; D remains unclear. Germline V gene data show CDR1 as SGHTA and CDR2 as FQGTGA. The CDR3 length is 13 residues. The germline V and J ends were trimmed by 3 bases and 8 bases, with 12 bases remaining between them. As DNA, the CDR3 is TGTGCCAGCAGCTTTGACATGACCGGTACGCAGTATTTT. Translating it yields CASSFDMTGTQYF.

The chain has TRBV18 and TRBJ2-7, with 7 positions matching TRBD1. The germline V gene has CDR1 KGHSH and CDR2 LQKENI. The CDR3 totals 14 residues. V gave up 5 bases and J gave up 6 bases; unmatched junction bases: 10. CDR3 protein: CASSTGAGEFEQYF. The CDR3 DNA reads as TGTGCCAGCTCAACAGGGGCCGGGGAGTTCGAGCAGTACTTC.

The chain joins TRBV2 to TRBJ1-3; D gene ambiguous. Trimming left V 3 bases short and J 8 bases short, with 8 bases between. Germline values: CDR1 SNHLY, CDR2 FYNNEI. This CDR3 region has 12 residues. CDR3 bases: TGTGCCAGCAGTGATTTGTTGGACACCATATATTTT. Amino acid sequence: CASSDLLDTIYF.

The chain links TRBV6-6 to TRBJ2-7, with 11 bases identical to TRBD2. V was pared by 5 bases and J by 7 bases, with 4 bases of the junction left unmatched. Germline V gene sequence: CDR1 MNHNY, CDR2 SVGAGI (reference sequence). This CDR3 has 13 residues. The CDR3 DNA is TGTGCCAGCAGTCAAGGGACTAGCGGAGAGCAGTACTTC. It specifies CASSQGTSGEQYF.

The CDR3 sequence is CASSLVGLGAASNQPQHF. CDR3 sequence (DNA): TGTGCCAGCAGCTTAGTAGGTCTCGGGGCGGCCAGCAATCAGCCCCAGCATTTT. The rearrangement joins TRBV7-9 to TRBJ1-5; D perhaps matches TRBD1 (5 bases). The CDR3 is 18 residues long. Germline V CDR1 and CDR2: SEHNR, FQNEAQ (reference sequence). With 1 base removed from V and 1 base from J, the gap between germline ends came to 17 bases.

This clone was counted a single time. This sample also contains other DNA sequences that code for the same CDR3. The chain combines TRBV7-9 with TRBJ1-1; 9 nucleotides line up with TRBD1. J lost 8 bases, V lost 5 bases, and 3 bases had no gene match. The CDR3 contains 12 residues. Per germline, CDR1 SEHNR and CDR2 FQNEAQ (reference sequence). The DNA for the CDR3 is TGTGCCAGCAGCCCCGGACAGGGGGAAGCTTTCTTT. Its protein is CASSPGQGEAFF. Variable domain in full (rest from reference TRBV7-9 and TRBJ1-1): DTGVSQNPRHKITKRGQNVTFRCDPISEHNRLYWYRQTLGQGPEFLTYFQNEAQLEKSRLLSDRFSAERPKGSFSTLEIQRTEQGDSAMYLCASSPGQGEAFFGQGTRLTVV.

This chain connects TRBV10-3 to TRBJ2-6; 10 bases align to TRBD1. This CDR3 spans 17 amino acids. CDR1 and CDR2 from the germline V gene are ENHRY and SYGVKD. V lost 10 bases and J lost 0; bases outside the gene matches: 9. CDR3 region: CATTGTGEISGANVLTF. Written as DNA, the CDR3 is TGTGCCACTACCGGGACAGGGGAAATCTCTGGGGCCAACGTCCTGACTTTC.

The rearrangement links TRBV5-1 to TRBJ2-1; D possibly corresponds to TRBD1 (6 bases). Per germline, CDR1 SGHRS and CDR2 YFSETQ. V was cut by 4 bases and J by 7 bases, with 21 bases left in between. The CDR3 contains 16 residues. DNA of the CDR3: TGCGCCAGCAGCCCGAGGAACAGGGTAACGGGAAATGAGCAGTTCTTC. The encoded protein is CASSPRNRVTGNEQFF.

The chain has TRBV5-1 and TRBJ2-3; D possibly corresponds to TRBD2 (6 bases). V was pared by 4 bases and J by 4 bases, with 16 bases between. Looked up from germline, CDR1 is SGHRS and CDR2 is YFSETQ. The CDR3 spans 15 residues. This CDR3 is CASSASGRSPDTQYF. In DNA form, the CDR3 reads TGCGCCAGCAGCGCGAGTGGGAGGTCTCCAGATACGCAGTATTTT.

The chain uses TRBV7-2 and TRBJ1-5; 9 bases match TRBD1. Germline V lookup: CDR1 SGHTA, CDR2 FQGNSA. This CDR3 has 15 residues. V trimming: 3 bases; J trimming: 9 bases; junction bases outside the gene matches: 9. The DNA of the CDR3 is TGTGCCAGCAGCTTGAACAGGGGGCCACTCGGGCCCCAGCATTTT. Translation: CASSLNRGPLGPQHF.

The chain employs TRBV9 and TRBJ2-1, with 11 nucleotides matching TRBD2. CDR3 length: 15 amino acids. Germline V gene lookup returns CDR1 SGDLS and CDR2 YYNGEE. J was trimmed by 7 bases and V by 4 bases; bases with no gene match: 7. The CDR3 DNA follows: TGTGCCAGCAGCCCGCGTAGCGGGAGGGGGAATGAGCAGTTCTTC. Protein sequence: CASSPRSGRGNEQFF.

The genes are TRBV28 and TRBJ2-1, with TRBD2 matching over 10 bases. Per the germline V gene, CDR1 is MDHEN and CDR2 is SYDVKM. There are 16 residues in the CDR3. V trimming: 2 bases; J trimming: 9 bases; junction bases outside the gene matches: 10. Here the CDR3 DNA reads TGTGCCAGCAGTTTAACGCTAGCGGGAGTTTTTACTGAGCAGTTCTTC. It is translated as CASSLTLAGVFTEQFF.